The 12 T cell receptor beta chains given below trace back to one sample, sequenced in a study of tumor and adjacent non-tumor tissue in lung cancer. This sample's RNA came from whole unsorted tissue. Distant lung tissue was collected more than 3 cm away from the tumor edge. The library came from three nested PCR rounds adapted from ARM-PCR protocols. TCRdb itself ran the multiplex PCR reads through MiXCR, one entry per CDR3 protein. The table shows fewer than 55,000 distinct CDR3 sequences, with approximately 60% occurring only once. What was sequenced was distant non-tumor lung tissue. The source of these receptors is a woman in her 40s with non-small cell lung cancer.

This chain joins TRBV20-1 and TRBJ1-4, with D tentatively TRBD1 (6 bases). Trimming took 1 base from V and 7 from J, leaving 13 bases between them. This CDR3 is built from 14 residues. From germline, CDR1 is DFQATT and CDR2 SNEGSKA (reference sequence). For the CDR3, the DNA is TGCAGTGCTAGAGTCAGGGGCGGTGGTGAAAAACTGTTTTTT. Residues: CSARVRGGGEKLFF.

In regard to this clonotype: This clone may be a read error of a much larger clone one base away. The chain employs TRBV5-1 and TRBJ2-2; no clear D. This CDR3 contains 17 residues. The V end was cut by 0 bases, the J end by 3 bases, with 15 bases between. Looked up from germline, CDR1 is SGHRS and CDR2 is YFSETQ. CDR3 residues: CASSLAKVGRDTGELFF. The CDR3 coding sequence is TGCGCCAGCAGCTTGGCGAAAGTGGGTCGGGACACCGGGGAGCTGTTTTTT. Supplemented by reference TRBV5-1 and TRBJ2-2, the full variable domain reads KAGVTQTPRYLIKTRGQQVTLSCSPISGHRSVSWYQQTPGQGLQFLFEYFSETQRNKGNFPGRFSGRQFSNSRSEMNVSTLELGDSALYLCASSLAKVGRDTGELFFGEGSRLTVL.

Remarks on this clonotype: A much more abundant neighbour one base away suggests this may be a read error. The chain joins TRBV5-1 to TRBJ1-1; no reliable D call. This CDR3 comprises 14 residues. The V end was cut by 1 base, the J end by 1 base, with 8 bases between. In germline, CDR1 is SGHRS, CDR2 YFSETQ. The CDR3 here is CASSLWSGNTEAFF. CDR3 nucleotides: TGCGCCAGCAGCTTGTGGTCCGGGAACACTGAAGCTTTCTTT.

This clonotype was counted once. A much larger clone lies one base from this, so it may be a read error. The J gene is TRBJ1-2, the V gene TRBV28; the match to TRBD1 covers 7 bases. Germline V gene sequence: CDR1 MDHEN, CDR2 SYDVKM. CDR3 length: 15 amino acids. The CDR3 sequence is CTSSPHSDRAYGYTF. The CDR3 DNA reads TGTACCAGCAGTCCCCACTCCGACAGGGCCTATGGCTACACCTTC.

The gene calls are TRBV28 and TRBJ2-7; no reliable D call. Trimming removed 6 bases from V and 2 bases from J, with 17 bases in between. The CDR3 extends over 15 amino acids. CDR1 and CDR2 from the germline V gene are MDHEN and SYDVKM. The CDR3: CASRGAQDGTYEQYF. The CDR3 DNA follows: TGTGCCAGCAGGGGTGCCCAGGATGGCACCTACGAGCAGTACTTC.

This chain uses TRBV27 with TRBJ2-3; a weak D match, TRBD1 (6 bases). This CDR3 has 14 residues. Trimming removed 2 bases at V and 0 bases at J, with 6 bases between. Germline V gene data show CDR1 as MNHEY and CDR2 as SMNVEV (reference sequence). CDR3 nucleotide sequence: TGTGCCAGCAGTTTAGACAGGAGCACAGATACGCAGTATTTT. Amino acid sequence: CASSLDRSTDTQYF.

The sample holds one count of this clonotype. The junction does not match germline at one end; this may be a read error. This chain uses TRBV11-2 with TRBJ2-5; 13 bases agree with TRBD2. Germline V gene data show CDR1 as SGHAT and CDR2 as FQNNGV. The CDR3 consists of 17 residues. The CDR3: CANSLTPTSGGQETQYF. The CDR3 nucleotides read TGTGCCAACAGTTTAACTCCGACTAGCGGGGGGCAAGAGACCCAGTATTTC.

The chain employs TRBV6-6 and TRBJ2-7, with D perhaps TRBD2 (6 bases). CDR1 and CDR2 from the germline V gene are MNHNY and SVGAGI (reference sequence). Trimming removed 10 bases at V and 7 bases at J, with 17 bases between. CDR3 length: 12 residues. The CDR3 nucleotides are TGTGCCATCTGGGAGGCCTTGAATGAGCAGTACTTC. Translation gives CAIWEALNEQYF.

A note on this clonotype: A read error may be the cause here, since a much bigger clone is one base away. This chain joins TRBV7-2 and TRBJ2-3, with D perhaps TRBD2 (6 bases). The ends were cut back, 11 bases at V and 7 bases at J, with 19 bases in the middle. Germline V gene data show CDR1 as SGHTA and CDR2 as FQGNSA. The CDR3 has 13 residues. For the CDR3, the DNA is TGTGCCCGCCTTAGGACTAATACAAATACGCAGTATTTT. It specifies CARLRTNTNTQYF.

About this clonotype itself: This may come from a read error, since a much larger clone is one base off. This chain uses TRBV5-4 with TRBJ2-1, with TRBD2 identical over 14 bases. Germline V lookup: CDR1 SGHNT, CDR2 YYREEE (reference sequence). The CDR3 runs 16 residues. Unmatched junction bases numbered 10, after V lost 6 bases and J lost 8 bases. DNA for the CDR3: TGTGCCAGCAACAGGGGGGGACTAGCGGGGGAAGATGAGCAGTTCTTC. It encodes CASNRGGLAGEDEQFF.

A note on this clonotype: The germline gene is not matched at one end of the junction; a read error may be the cause. This rearrangement joins TRBV11-2 to TRBJ2-1; D unresolved. This CDR3 comprises 13 residues. Per the germline V gene, CDR1 is SGHAT and CDR2 is FQNNGV. This CDR3 reads CASSFRAHNEQFF. The CDR3 coding sequence is TGTGCCAGCAGCTTTAGAGCCCACAATGAACAGTTCTTC.

This clonotype was seen many times. The chain has TRBV5-4 and TRBJ2-1; tentatively, D is TRBD1 (5 bases). The germline CDR1 and CDR2 sequences are SGHNT and YYREEE (reference sequence). Trimming took off 4 bases at V and 0 bases at J, with 11 bases between the two ends. This CDR3 is built from 15 residues. CDR3 in amino acids: CASSPGSSSYNEQFF. The CDR3, as DNA: TGTGCCAGCAGCCCAGGGTCTAGCTCCTACAATGAGCAGTTCTTC.